This T cell receptor (beta chain) stems from a study of blood T cell repertoires in COVID-19 (dated by TCRdb to about 2020). About the full investigation: Collaborator samples came from the United States, Italy and Spain and covered acute and convalescent phases of COVID-19. Samples were obtained from the ongoing ImmuneRACE study (first 160 participants) and from over 1,000 subjects provided by 6 global collaborators. The repertoires were released in a freely available public database intended as a resource for research on the immune response to SARS-CoV-2. Where HLA class I and class II types were available, the types were taken from metadata supplied by the sample provider, not from assay-based typing. A de-identified subject ID, COVID-19 status, age in years and sex were almost always included in the sample metadata. The material from the prospective study consisted of cDNA or gDNA derived from T cells, B-cell-depleted T cells, or PBMCs. Subjects who had been exposed to COVID-19, were actively infected with it, or had recovered from it provided the deeply sampled blood TCRbeta repertoires that made up the dataset. What the research found in general, with its limitations: The amount of clinical and demographic metadata varied by source and participant and was provided uncurated.

TCRbeta CDR3 regions were amplified from genomic DNA by means of the immunoSEQ Assay, a bias-controlled multiplex PCR. The authors processed their data as follows. The number of nucleated cells in each sample was estimated by amplification of reference gene primers within the assay. To quantify the absolute abundance of each unique TCRbeta CDR3 rearrangement, sequence reads were collapsed and filtered. For each sample, productive Simpson clonality was calculated by taking the square root of Simpson's diversity index across productive rearrangements. Not all clones reach the TCRdb copy of this immuneACCESS table, which keeps in-frame sequences only. Checked studies attribute under half of the gap to unresolved V genes and leave the rest unexplained. From that table come the V and J calls and clone size; the DNA was used to work out D and trimming. The sample table lists roughly 160,000 clones, roughly four fifths of them with a count of one. 12% of the sample lies in the top ten.

CDR1 and CDR2, looked up from the germline V gene, are SGHTA and FQGNSA. V and J are trimmed by 1 base and 2 bases, and the gene matches miss 8 bases of the junction. From the cysteine through the phenylalanine, the CDR3 covers 16 amino acids. Left in the record is the CDR3 DNA by itself, 48 bases read in frame from the first base. Enrolling through a virtual design, the prospective study's participants ranged in age from roughly 18 to 90 years and lived across 24 United States geographic areas. Cohort assignment in the prospective study relied on participant-reported clinical history from a screening survey and a study questionnaire. ImmuneRACE Cohort 3 recovered participants were defined by two consecutive negative NP/OP PCR tests, healthcare professional clearance, or symptom resolution. Each participant in the prospective study had whole blood, serum and a nasopharyngeal or oropharyngeal swab collected by mobile phlebotomists. Participants in the prospective study had the option to provide additional blood draws and questionnaires over a roughly two-month period. Before DNA extraction, blood samples from the prospective study were shipped at room temperature or frozen.

Comments on this clone: The specificity of this receptor is unknown. Per-base qualities were not stored, and no clone one base away is much larger.

The V and J segments used are TRBV7-2 and TRBJ2-7; TRBD1 matches 7 bases in the middle. Sequences were obtained from PBMCs or T cells enriched from blood (not recorded which). The source is a middle-aged man who had recovered from COVID-19. The CDR3 reads as follows: CASSLGWGRGTYEQYF. Here is the DNA: TGTGCCAGCAGCTTAGGGTGGGGCAGGGGGACCTACGAGCAGTACTTC.